This is a list of T cell receptor beta chains from one sample in a study of blood T cell repertoires in COVID-19. The method was immunoSEQ multiplex PCR; TCRdb's version includes in-frame clones alone and lacks a portion of them. The sample lists over 150,000 clones, 85% occurring once. The sample taken for sequencing was peripheral blood. The receptor source for this set is a man in his forties with acute or convalescent COVID-19. The CDR3 runs from the conserved cysteine through the conserved F or W. Each record gives: D gene, J gene, V gene, clone size, CDR3 DNA, CDR3 protein. D genes are given only for firm matches. The size of a clone is reported for some rows only, either as once, few or many, or as a class for expanded clones.

>TRBD2|TRBJ2-2|TRBV2|.
TGTGCCAGCTCCGGGACTAATGCCGGGGAGCTGTTTTTT
CASSGTNAGELFF
>.|TRBJ1-2|TRBV13|.
TGTGCCAGCAGCTTAGCCCCGAGTAACTATGGCTACACCTTC
CASSLAPSNYGYTF
>TRBD1|TRBJ1-3|TRBV5-1|few
TGCGCCAGCAGCTTGGCTGGGGACAGGGATGGAAACACCATATATTTT
CASSLAGDRDGNTIYF
>TRBD2|TRBJ2-7|TRBV23-1|.
TGCGCCAGCATGGGGGGAGGGGTAAGAAACGAGCAGTACTTC
CASMGGGVRNEQYF
>.|TRBJ1-1|TRBV15|.
TGTGCCACCAGCAGAGACATGAACACTGAAGCTTTCTTT
CATSRDMNTEAFF
>.|TRBJ1-5|TRBV6-5|once
TGTGCCAGCAGTTGGGGGGGAAAAGATCAGCCCCAGCATTTT
CASSWGGKDQPQHF
>.|TRBJ1-1|TRBV6-5|.
TGTGCCAGCAGTTACGGCAGGGTGGGCACTGAAGCTTTCTTT
CASSYGRVGTEAFF
>.|TRBJ1-2|TRBV20-1|.
TGCAGTGCTAGTCAGGTCCAGACCTATGGCTACACCTTC
CSASQVQTYGYTF
>.|TRBJ2-2|TRBV3-1/TRBV3-2|.
TGTGCCAGCAGCCAAGAACTGGCGGGCCGATACACCGGGGAGCTGTTTTTT
CASSQELAGRYTGELFF
>TRBD2|TRBJ2-5|TRBV9|.
TGTGCCAGCAGCTCCGGGGTAGCGGGGGGAGGACAAGAGACCCAGTACTTC
CASSSGVAGGGQETQYF
>.|TRBJ1-2|TRBV18|few
TGTGCCAGCTCACGTGACGACAGAATCTATGGCTACACCTTC
CASSRDDRIYGYTF
>.|TRBJ1-1|TRBV28|.
TGTGCCAGCACTATGAACACTGAAGCTTTCTTT
CASTMNTEAFF
>TRBD1|TRBJ2-4|TRBV9|.
TGTGCCAGCAGCGCTGAGGGACAGATTCTAGCCAAAAACATTCAGTACTTC
CASSAEGQILAKNIQYF
>.|TRBJ2-1|TRBV5-6|.
TGTGCCAGCAGCTTGGTGCAGGGTGGTTTCAATGAGCAGTTCTTC
CASSLVQGGFNEQFF
>.|TRBJ1-2|TRBV21-1|once
TGTGCCAGCAGCATAGGGGGCTATGGCTACACCTTC
CASSIGGYGYTF
>.|TRBJ2-7|TRBV2|.
TGTGCCAGCAGCAAGGATTTGAGGGAGCAGTACTTC
CASSKDLREQYF
>.|TRBJ2-5|TRBV11-2|.
TGTGCCAGCAGCTTAGATTCATTGGGGGCTGAGACCCAGTACTTC
CASSLDSLGAETQYF
>.|TRBJ1-1|TRBV6-2/TRBV6-3|.
TGTGCCAGCAGTTACTCGGGCTCCGGGAGAGAAGCTTTCTTT
CASSYSGSGREAFF
>TRBD2|TRBJ2-7|TRBV3-1/TRBV3-2|.
TGTGCCAGCAGCCTTACTAGCGGGGGGGCCTACGAGCAGTACTTC
CASSLTSGGAYEQYF
>.|TRBJ1-3|TRBV9|.
TGTGCCAGCAGCGTAGAGGGGACTCCTGGAAACACCATATATTTT
CASSVEGTPGNTIYF
>.|TRBJ2-3|TRBV7-3|.
TGTGCCAGCAGCTTAGTCCAGGGAACAGATACGCAGTATTTT
CASSLVQGTDTQYF
>TRBD1|TRBJ1-1|TRBV7-9|.
TGTGCCAGCAGCTCCGGGACAGGGGTAGAGGCTTTCTTT
CASSSGTGVEAFF
>.|TRBJ2-2|TRBV7-9|many
TGTGCCAGCAGCTCCGGTAGCGGTAACACCGGGGAGCTGTTTTTT
CASSSGSGNTGELFF
>TRBD1|TRBJ2-7|TRBV4-1|.
TGCGCCAGCAGCCAAGATTTGGGACAGTACTACGAGCAGTACTTC
CASSQDLGQYYEQYF
>TRBD2|TRBJ2-5|TRBV11-2|.
TGTGCCAGCAGCTTAGGACTAGCGGAAGAGACCCAGTACTTC
CASSLGLAEETQYF
>TRBD2|TRBJ2-1|TRBV7-3|.
TGTGCCAGCAGCTTAATGGCGGGGGGGTCCGATGAGCAGTTCTTC
CASSLMAGGSDEQFF
>.|TRBJ1-1|TRBV6-5|.
TGTGCCAGCAGTTACACGACGGGGGTTCGGACTGAAGCTTTCTTT
CASSYTTGVRTEAFF
>TRBD1|TRBJ1-5|TRBV12-3/TRBV12-4|.
TGTGCCAGCAGTCGACAGGGCCAGCCCCAGCATTTT
CASSRQGQPQHF
>.|TRBJ1-2|TRBV2|.
TGTGCCAGCAAGGGGGGGGGAAATGATGGCTACACCTTC
CASKGGGNDGYTF
>.|TRBJ2-3|TRBV21-1|.
TGTGCCAGAGGGGGACGGGATAAAGATACGCAGTATTTT
CARGGRDKDTQYF
>TRBD1|TRBJ2-7|TRBV7-9|.
TGTGCCAGCAGCTTAGCCGACGGGACAGTTTCTCTCCCCTACGAGCAGTACTTC
CASSLADGTVSLPYEQYF
>TRBD1|TRBJ2-1|TRBV4-2|once
TGTGCCAGCAGCCAAGTCTTCCAGGGGGCGAATGAGCAGTTCTTC
CASSQVFQGANEQFF
>.|TRBJ2-2|TRBV18|.
TGTGCCAGCTCACTGTCTAGCCCTCCCACCGGGGAGCTGTTTTTT
CASSLSSPPTGELFF
>TRBD1|TRBJ1-5|TRBV5-1|.
TGCGCCAGCAGCTTAGGGACAGGGGGCCAGCCCCAGCATTTT
CASSLGTGGQPQHF
>.|TRBJ1-2|TRBV12-3/TRBV12-4|.
TGTGCCAGCAGTTTAGCTCAGGGCTATGGCTACACCTTC
CASSLAQGYGYTF
>.|TRBJ1-1|TRBV24-1|.
TGTGCCACCAGTGGTGGGGAGGGAGGATACACTGAAGCTTTCTTT
CATSGGEGGYTEAFF
>.|TRBJ1-2|TRBV20-1|.
TGCAGTGCTAGTGAGTTGACAAAAGCTAACTATGGCTACACCTTC
CSASELTKANYGYTF
>.|TRBJ1-1|TRBV9|once
TGTGCCAGCAGCCCGCGCCTAGCGGGCGACCTGGCTTTCTTT
CASSPRLAGDLAFF
>.|TRBJ2-7|TRBV19|once
TGTGCCAGTAGTAATTTCCGAGGCGAGCAGTACTTC
CASSNFRGEQYF
>TRBD1|TRBJ1-5|TRBV19|.
TGTGCCAGTACCTTATTCAGGGGGTCAGATCAGCCCCAGCATTTT
CASTLFRGSDQPQHF
>TRBD1|TRBJ1-1|TRBV5-6|.
TGTGCCAGCAGTTTTAGACAGGGTTGGGAGACTGAAGCTTTCTTT
CASSFRQGWETEAFF
>TRBD1|TRBJ1-6|TRBV6-5|.
TGTGCCAGCAGATTGGGACAGTGGCCTAATTCACCCCTCCACTTT
CASRLGQWPNSPLHF
>.|TRBJ1-5|TRBV28|.
TGTGCCAGCACCTCGGGGGGCAACAATCAGCCCCAGCATTTT
CASTSGGNNQPQHF
>.|TRBJ2-5|TRBV3-1/TRBV3-2|.
TGTGCCAGCAGCCGACGCGGGGCTCAAGAGACCCAGTACTTC
CASSRRGAQETQYF
>.|TRBJ1-1|TRBV10-3|.
TGTGCCATCAGTGAGGAGAACAGTGGCTGGACTTTCTTT
CAISEENSGWTFF
>TRBD1|TRBJ1-3|TRBV19|once
TGTGCCAGTAGTCCCTGGACAGGGAGCTCTGGAAACACCATATATTTT
CASSPWTGSSGNTIYF
>.|TRBJ2-3|TRBV19|.
TGTGCCAGTAGTCCCCCCGGCAGGGGCACAGATACGCAGTATTTT
CASSPPGRGTDTQYF
>.|TRBJ1-5|TRBV6-6|once
TGTGCCAGTTGGAGGATTGAGAGCAATCAGCCCCAGCATTTT
CASWRIESNQPQHF
>TRBD1|TRBJ1-2|TRBV19|.
TGTGCCAGTAGTAAAGAGGGGGCGCGGGTAAACTATGGCTACACCTTC
CASSKEGARVNYGYTF
>.|TRBJ2-7|TRBV4-1|.
TGCGCCAGCAGCCGGGAGGAGGGCTACGAGCAGTACTTC
CASSREEGYEQYF
>TRBD1|TRBJ2-2|TRBV28|.
TGTGCCAGCGGGACAGGGGTAGCCGGGGAGCTGTTTTTT
CASGTGVAGELFF
>TRBD1|TRBJ2-7|TRBV6-5|.
TGTGCCAGCGCAGGGGACAGCCTCATCTCCTACGAGCAGTACTTC
CASAGDSLISYEQYF
>TRBD2|TRBJ2-2|TRBV5-6|.
TGTGCCAGCAGCTTGCGGGGGGTCGCCGGGGAGCTGTTTTTT
CASSLRGVAGELFF
>.|TRBJ1-4|TRBV30|.
TGTGCCTGGGGGCTTCGATCGGGTGAAAAACTGTTTTTT
CAWGLRSGEKLFF